This entry features one T cell receptor (beta chain) sequence. The sample is drawn from a study of blood T cell repertoires in COVID-19. Study-wide background: Spain, Italy and the United States supplied samples that represented acute and convalescent COVID-19. PBMCs, B-cell-depleted T cells, or T cells provided the cDNA or gDNA that made up the material.

V lost 9 bases to trimming and J lost 5 bases, with 7 bases between them. From germline, CDR1 is KGHDR and CDR2 SFDVKD. This CDR3 has 11 residues. Data came from immunoSEQ multiplex PCR; TCRdb stores just in-frame clones and leaves some out. The table has some 150,000 clones, around 84% seen once. This TCR was recovered from a human donor with acute or convalescent COVID-19. The donor label of this sample is uncertain. Specimen: peripheral blood. The V gene is TRBV24-1, the J gene TRBJ2-1; TRBD1 might be the D (5 bases). The CDR3 loop reads CATGANNEQFF. CDR3 nucleotides: TGTGCCACCGGGGCCAACAATGAGCAGTTCTTC.